This T cell receptor beta chain was sequenced in a study of T-cell reconstitution after alpha-beta-depleted transplantation in children. TCRbeta library preparation incorporated unique molecular identifiers. TCRdb called the PCR reads again in MiXCR, with one record for every CDR3 protein. The sample has about 110,000 distinct CDR3 sequences, about a tenth seen once; the top ten hold 6.5% to 9.5%. This clonotype was detected ten times or more. The germline CDR1 and CDR2 sequences are SQVTM and ANQGSEA. V trimming: 7 bases; J trimming: 1 base; junction bases outside the gene matches: 5. This CDR3 is built from 14 residues.

The genes are TRBV29-1 and TRBJ2-2; 8 bases are a match to TRBD1. The sequencing used PBMCs from the stem cell graft donor, collected from the stem cell graft. The sequence came from a human donor who donated a stem cell graft to a child with acute lymphoblastic leukemia. The CDR3 region has the DNA TGCAGCGCCGTGGGACAGGTGAACACCGGGGAGCTGTTTTTT. This encodes CSAVGQVNTGELFF.